The 25 T cell receptor beta chains below all came from one sample that was sequenced in a study of control samples from healthy donors and cancer patients. TCRdb's table, derived via immunoSEQ multiplex PCR, lists solely in-frame clones and lacks some. This listing includes some 190,000 clones. The sequenced material came from blood. The source of these receptors is a young woman in good health.

CDR3 in amino acids: CASSVTGTLFNEQFF. The CDR3 DNA reads as TGTGCCAGCAGCGTAACCGGGACACTCTTTAATGAGCAGTTCTTC. The J gene is TRBJ2-1, the V gene TRBV9, with a weak D call TRBD1 (6 bases). This CDR3 has 15 amino acids. The V and J ends lost 1 base and 7 bases respectively, with 15 bases between them. Germline CDR1 SGDLS, CDR2 YYNGEE.

The rearrangement joins TRBV5-6 to TRBJ2-5; the D is unclear. V shed 4 bases and J shed 4 bases, with 11 bases lying between them. The length of the CDR3 is 13 residues. Germline CDR1 SGHDT, CDR2 YYEEEE. The CDR3 DNA sequence: TGTGCCAGCAGCCCTAGAGTTCGAGAGACCCAGTACTTC. Translated, it gives CASSPRVRETQYF.

V gene TRBV29-1 combines with J gene TRBJ2-7; the D is unclear. Germline assignment: CDR1 SQVTM and CDR2 ANQGSEA. This CDR3 region has 12 residues. The V and J ends lost 4 bases and 0 bases respectively, with 7 bases between them. CDR3 in amino acids: CSVAQSSYEQYF. The CDR3 DNA follows: TGCAGCGTTGCCCAGTCCTCCTACGAGCAGTACTTC.

The chain employs TRBV28 and TRBJ1-2; possibly TRBD1 for D (6 bases). The CDR3 spans 14 residues. The germline V and J ends were trimmed by 7 bases and 4 bases, with 16 bases remaining between them. Germline V gene data show CDR1 as MDHEN and CDR2 as SYDVKM. The CDR3 DNA reads as TGTGCCAGCAATCAAGGTGGACAGATCTATGGCTACACCTTC. Translating it yields CASNQGGQIYGYTF.

Of note for this clone: Compared with germline, one end of the junction differs, possibly owing to a read error. This chain joins TRBV7-7 and TRBJ2-1; 8 bases fit TRBD2. The CDR3 totals 15 residues. Germline lookup yields CDR1 SSHAT and CDR2 FNYEAQ (reference sequence). The CDR3 loop reads CASSRSGGPVNEQFF. The CDR3 nucleotides are TGTGCTAGCAGCAGATCGGGGGGGCCGGTGAATGAGCAGTTCTTC.

The V call is TRBV27, the J call TRBJ1-2; no reliable D call. CDR3 length: 13 residues. Germline V CDR1 and CDR2: MNHEY, SMNVEV (reference sequence). The germline V and J ends were trimmed by 3 bases and 5 bases, with 10 bases remaining between them. Written as DNA, the CDR3 is TGTGCCAGCAGTTTTATAAACCTTTATGGCTACACCTTC. Encoded protein: CASSFINLYGYTF.

The rearrangement uses TRBV5-1 and TRBJ1-5; TRBD1 matches at 8 bases. Germline-derived CDR1 and CDR2 are SGHRS and YFSETQ. V was clipped by 4 bases and J by 5 bases; unmatched bases: 11. There are 16 residues in the CDR3. CDR3 nucleotide sequence: TGCGCCAGCAGCCAGGGTGACAGGGGTGGCGATCAGCCCCAGCATTTT. Translating gives CASSQGDRGGDQPQHF. Drawing the rest from reference TRBV5-1 and TRBJ1-5, the complete variable domain is KAGVTQTPRYLIKTRGQQVTLSCSPISGHRSVSWYQQTPGQGLQFLFEYFSETQRNKGNFPGRFSGRQFSNSRSEMNVSTLELGDSALYLCASSQGDRGGDQPQHFGDGTRLSIL.

This rearrangement joins TRBV19 to TRBJ1-1; D unclear. Trimming removed 7 bases from V and 1 base from J, with 10 bases in between. CDR1 is LNHDA and CDR2 is SQIVND in the germline V gene (reference sequence). CDR3 length: 13 amino acids. CDR3 nucleotide sequence: TGTGCCAGTAAGCGGGCCGGGAACACTGAAGCTTTCTTT. It specifies CASKRAGNTEAFF.

This chain connects TRBV7-2 to TRBJ1-5; TRBD1 matches at 11 bases. The CDR3 loop spans 13 amino acids. Trimming at V came to 7 bases and at J to 6 bases, leaving 2 bases not matched to a gene. Germline CDR1 reads SGHTA; CDR2 reads FQGNSA. CDR3 protein: CASTGTGGQPQHF. CDR3 bases: TGTGCCAGCACTGGGACAGGGGGTCAGCCCCAGCATTTT.

The chain joins TRBV19 to TRBJ2-3, with D unresolved. The V end lost 3 bases, the J end lost 6 bases, and 4 bases lay between the germline ends. The CDR3 runs 11 residues. From germline, CDR1 is LNHDA and CDR2 SQIVND (reference sequence). This CDR3 reads CASSIMDTQYF. CDR3 DNA sequence: TGTGCCAGTAGTATCATGGATACGCAGTATTTT. The variable domain in full, with the rest retrieved from reference TRBV19 and TRBJ2-3, is DGGITQSPKYLFRKEGQNVTLSCEQNLNHDAMYWYRQDPGQGLRLIYYSQIVNDFQKGDIAEGYSVSREKKESFPLTVTSAQKNPTAFYLCASSIMDTQYFGPGTRLTVL.

The chain employs TRBV19 and TRBJ1-1; maybe TRBD1 (6 bases). V was clipped by 3 bases and J by 10 bases, with 21 bases between them. The CDR3 consists of 15 residues. Per the germline V gene, CDR1 is LNHDA and CDR2 is SQIVND (reference sequence). CDR3 sequence (DNA): TGTGCCAGTAGTATTTTAAGCCGGGACACCTTCGGAGCTTTCTTT. Protein: CASSILSRDTFGAFF. Full variable domain (outside the CDR3, taken from reference TRBV19 and TRBJ1-1): DGGITQSPKYLFRKEGQNVTLSCEQNLNHDAMYWYRQDPGQGLRLIYYSQIVNDFQKGDIAEGYSVSREKKESFPLTVTSAQKNPTAFYLCASSILSRDTFGAFFGQGTRLTVV.

The rearrangement links TRBV3-1 (or the pseudogene TRBV3-2) to TRBJ1-6; the D is unclear. This CDR3 region has 15 residues. Germline CDR1 is LGHDT and CDR2 is YNNKEL (reference sequence). The V and J ends lost 0 bases and 6 bases respectively, with 9 bases between them. The CDR3 bases are TGTGCCAGCAGCCAAGAGGGCACGATTAATTCACCCCTCCACTTT. This sequence encodes CASSQEGTINSPLHF.

The rearrangement uses TRBV28 and TRBJ1-5; D gene ambiguous. The CDR3 extends over 12 amino acids. The V and J ends lost 8 bases and 6 bases respectively, with 11 bases between them. Germline V CDR1 and CDR2: MDHEN, SYDVKM. CDR3 in amino acids: CASSQAGQPQHF. The CDR3 coding sequence is TGTGCCAGCTCGCAGGCGGGTCAGCCCCAGCATTTT.

The chain combines TRBV19 with TRBJ2-7; no reliable D call. Looked up from germline, CDR1 is LNHDA and CDR2 is SQIVND (reference sequence). The CDR3 is made up of 13 amino acids. Trimming stripped 5 bases from V and 0 bases from J, with 8 bases between. The CDR3 DNA reads TGTGCCAGTAGTGATGGTATCTCCTACGAGCAGTACTTC. Its translation: CASSDGISYEQYF.

The chain has TRBV2 and TRBJ2-3, with TRBD1 matching over 7 bases. CDR1 and CDR2 (germline): SNHLY, FYNNEI. V lost 10 bases, J lost 4 bases, and 11 bases stayed unmatched. The CDR3 runs 14 residues. The CDR3 region is CAILQGKQADTQYF. CDR3 nucleotides: TGTGCCATCCTACAGGGGAAGCAGGCAGATACGCAGTATTTT.

The chain carries TRBV7-2 and TRBJ2-7; D gene ambiguous. CDR3 size: 14 residues. V gave up 2 bases and J gave up 4 bases, with 12 bases separating them. The germline V gene has CDR1 SGHTA and CDR2 FQGNSA. CDR3 DNA sequence: TGTGCCAGCAGCTTACGTCCGACTTTTTACGAGCAGTACTTC. Amino acid sequence: CASSLRPTFYEQYF.

On this clone: Other DNA sequences within the sample encode an identical CDR3. The chain has TRBV5-1 and TRBJ1-1; 9 positions match TRBD1. CDR1 and CDR2 from the germline V gene are SGHRS and YFSETQ. Trimming removed 2 bases from V and 4 bases from J; junction bases left unmatched: 3. This CDR3 has 14 amino acids. CDR3 bases: TGCGCCAGCAGCTTAACAGGGGGCACCACTGAAGCTTTCTTT. It specifies CASSLTGGTTEAFF.

CDR3 protein: CATSRVTSSYEQYF. CDR3 in DNA: TGTGCCACCAGCAGAGTGACAAGCTCCTACGAGCAGTACTTC. V is TRBV15 and J is TRBJ2-7; D remains ambiguous. CDR3 size: 14 residues. Germline V gives CDR1 LNHNV, CDR2 YYDKDF (reference sequence). With 1 base removed from V and 0 bases from J, the gap between germline ends came to 7 bases. Filled out from reference TRBV15 and TRBJ2-7, the complete variable domain reads DAMVIQNPRYQVTQFGKPVTLSCSQTLNHNVMYWYQQKSSQAPKLLFHYYDKDFNNEADTPDNFQSRRPNTSFCFLDIRSPGLGDTAMYLCATSRVTSSYEQYFGPGTRLTVT.

The chain is built from TRBV18 and TRBJ1-1; possible D gene TRBD1, 6 bases. CDR3 length: 13 residues. V was trimmed by 7 bases and J by 0 bases, leaving 9 bases between them. Looked up from germline, CDR1 is KGHSH and CDR2 is LQKENI. Here the CDR3 DNA reads TGTGCCAGCTGGGGGCAAATGAACACTGAAGCTTTCTTT. This gives the protein CASWGQMNTEAFF.

V gene TRBV5-6 combines with J gene TRBJ2-6; 8 bases are shared with TRBD1. Germline V CDR1 and CDR2: SGHDT, YYEEEE. The CDR3 runs to 17 residues. V lost 0 bases and J lost 0; bases outside the gene matches: 2. CDR3 nucleotides: TGTGCCAGCAGCTTGGGACAGGGGCACTCTGGGGCCAACGTCCTGACTTTC. Translating it yields CASSLGQGHSGANVLTF.

This chain links TRBV12-3 or TRBV12-4 with TRBJ2-7; D not certain. V was cut by 6 bases and J by 7 bases, with 16 bases left in between. This CDR3 is built from 13 residues. Here the CDR3 reads CASSAWMGREQYF. The DNA of the CDR3 is TGTGCCAGCAGCGCGTGGATGGGAAGGGAGCAGTACTTC.

To note about this clone: The germline gene is not matched at one end of the junction; a read error may be the cause. The chain combines TRBV6-5 with TRBJ2-7; 8 nucleotides line up with TRBD1. CDR3 length: 13 residues. In germline, CDR1 is MNHEY, CDR2 SVGAGI. The CDR3 region has the DNA TGTGCCAGCAGTTCCTCCCCAGGGGGCGAGCAGCACTTC. This codes for CASSSSPGGEQHF.

This sequence joins TRBV28 and TRBJ1-2; the D gene is possibly TRBD1 (5 bases). With 2 bases removed from V and 8 bases from J, the gap between germline ends came to 9 bases. The germline CDR1 and CDR2 sequences are MDHEN and SYDVKM. The CDR3 contains 12 residues. This chain's CDR3 is CASSLGGYGYTF. In nucleotides, the CDR3 is TGTGCCAGCAGTTTAGGGGGATACGGCTACACCTTC.

The genes are TRBV7-2 and TRBJ1-1, with D hard to call. Looked up from germline, CDR1 is SGHTA and CDR2 is FQGNSA. V gave up 4 bases and J gave up 1 base, with 7 bases separating them. The CDR3 runs to 13 residues. CDR3 sequence: CASSSDGNTEAFF. CDR3 nucleotides: TGTGCCAGCAGCTCGGACGGGAACACTGAAGCTTTCTTT.

V usage is TRBV13 and J usage is TRBJ1-5; the D gene is possibly TRBD1 (5 bases). Germline CDR1 reads PRHDT; CDR2 reads FYEKMQ (reference sequence). The V and J ends lost 6 bases and 4 bases respectively, with 7 bases between them. The CDR3 is 12 residues long. CDR3 loop: CASSQGNQPQHF. CDR3 in DNA: TGTGCCAGCAGTCAGGGAAATCAGCCCCAGCATTTT.